This entry concerns a single T cell receptor (beta chain). These data come from a study of CD8+ T cells in alopecia areata. Germline V gives CDR1 SGHRS, CDR2 YFSETQ. V lost 3 bases to trimming and J lost 2 bases; unmatched junction nucleotides: 7. The CDR3 consists of 15 residues. Extraction of RNA preceded its reverse transcription into cDNA, which served as the sequencing template. Clones were sequenced by immunoSEQ multiplex PCR, and TCRdb holds only the in-frame ones, with some missing. The sample includes about 180,000 clones, around 71% of them seen just once. The rearrangement links TRBV5-1 to TRBJ2-5; 7 bases line up with TRBD1. The source was CD8+ T cells sorted from blood, collected at week 0. This clonotype was obtained from a human donor with alopecia areata. The DNA of the CDR3 is TGCGCCAGCAGCTCAAACCGGGACAGACAAGAGACCCAGTACTTC. Protein product: CASSSNRDRQETQYF.